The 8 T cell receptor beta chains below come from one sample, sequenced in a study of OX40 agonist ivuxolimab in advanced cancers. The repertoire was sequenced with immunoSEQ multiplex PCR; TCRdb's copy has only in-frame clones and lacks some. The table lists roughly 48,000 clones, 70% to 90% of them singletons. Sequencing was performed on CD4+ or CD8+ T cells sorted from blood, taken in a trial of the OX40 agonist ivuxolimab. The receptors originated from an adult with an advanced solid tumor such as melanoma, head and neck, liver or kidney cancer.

The CDR3 protein is CASSDRGSLSYNEQFF. In DNA, the CDR3 is TGTGCCAGCAGTGACCGGGGGAGCCTATCATACAATGAGCAGTTCTTC. The V and J genes are TRBV2 and TRBJ2-1; tentatively, D is TRBD2 (6 bases). The CDR3 is 16 residues long. CDR1 and CDR2 (germline): SNHLY, FYNNEI. The V end lost 3 bases, the J end lost 4 bases, and 16 bases lay between the germline ends.

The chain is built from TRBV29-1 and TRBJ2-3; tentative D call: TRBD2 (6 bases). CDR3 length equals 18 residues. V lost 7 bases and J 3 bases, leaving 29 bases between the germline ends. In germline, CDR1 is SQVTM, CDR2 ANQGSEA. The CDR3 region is CSARKAGLLSGGTDTQYF. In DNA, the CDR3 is TGCAGCGCCCGAAAGGCGGGACTCCTAAGTGGAGGGACAGATACGCAGTATTTT.

Written as DNA, the CDR3 is TGTGCCAGCAGTTTATTTGCTAGCGGGAGAGTGCGCGATGAGCAGTTCTTC. Translated: CASSLFASGRVRDEQFF. The chain recombines TRBV27 with TRBJ2-1, with TRBD2 matching over 10 bases. The junction had 11 bases not matched to a gene; V was cut back by 1 base and J by 8 bases. From germline, CDR1 is MNHEY and CDR2 SMNVEV (reference sequence). The CDR3 runs 17 residues.

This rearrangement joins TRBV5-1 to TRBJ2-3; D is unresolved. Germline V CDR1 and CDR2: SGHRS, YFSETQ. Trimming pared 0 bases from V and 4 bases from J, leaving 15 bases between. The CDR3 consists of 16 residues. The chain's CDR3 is CASSLGTNDKADTQYF. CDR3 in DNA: TGCGCCAGCAGCTTGGGGACCAACGACAAGGCAGATACGCAGTATTTT.

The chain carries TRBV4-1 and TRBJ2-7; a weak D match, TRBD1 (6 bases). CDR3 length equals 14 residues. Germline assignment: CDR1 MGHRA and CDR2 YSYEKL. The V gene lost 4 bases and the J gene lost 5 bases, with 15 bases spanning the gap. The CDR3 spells CASSRDRILHEQYF. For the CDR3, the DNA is TGCGCCAGCAGCCGCGACAGGATTCTCCACGAGCAGTACTTC.

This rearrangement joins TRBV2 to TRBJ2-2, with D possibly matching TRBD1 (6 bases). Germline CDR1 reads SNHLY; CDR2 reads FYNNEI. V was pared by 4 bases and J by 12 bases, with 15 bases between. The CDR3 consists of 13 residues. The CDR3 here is CASSVDRQTKLFF. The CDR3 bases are TGTGCCAGCAGTGTGGACAGACAAACAAAGCTGTTTTTT.

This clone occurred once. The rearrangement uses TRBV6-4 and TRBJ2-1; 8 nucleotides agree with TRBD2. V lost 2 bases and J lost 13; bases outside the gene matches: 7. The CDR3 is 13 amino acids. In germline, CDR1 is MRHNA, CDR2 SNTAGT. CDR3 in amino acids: CASSDQGTRVQFF. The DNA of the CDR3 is TGTGCCAGCAGTGACCAGGGGACTAGGGTCCAGTTCTTC.

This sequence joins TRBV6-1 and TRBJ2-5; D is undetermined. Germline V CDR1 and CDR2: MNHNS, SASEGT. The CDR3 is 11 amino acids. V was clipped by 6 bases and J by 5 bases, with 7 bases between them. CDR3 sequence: CASSPAETQYF. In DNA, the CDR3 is TGTGCCAGCAGCCCCGCGGAGACCCAGTACTTC.